The sequence of this T cell receptor (beta chain) was determined in a study of neurological immune-mediated disorders (dated by TCRdb to between 2017 and 2020). Regarding the complete study: Among the roughly 35 multiple sclerosis patients, relapsing-remitting MS accounted for approximately 31 and secondary progressive MS accounted for 3. Using UMI-based sequencing, the study compared peripheral blood TCR-beta repertoires from patients with HTLV-I-associated myelopathy (HAM/TSP), patients with multiple sclerosis, and healthy controls. Alongside PBMC samples, the set of around 99 TCR-beta libraries contained longitudinal samples, technical triplicates, and paired CD4+ and CD8+ T-cell subsets that had been sorted. The cohort comprised 60 to 75 subjects: roughly 15 HAM/TSP patients, some 35 multiple sclerosis patients and 20 healthy controls. General study outcomes and caveats: No identical CDR3 amino acid sequences were found to be shared among expanded clones across subjects, suggesting that TCR-beta repertoires were private in all groups. TCR clonal expansion was highest in HAM/TSP patients and lowest in MS patients, with MS patients falling below even healthy controls. Repertoires from 18 of 34 MS patients were grouped by phylogenetic analysis into a cluster of related CDR3 sequences, suggesting a possible repertoire-level signature. No association of the MS cluster with clinical or MRI features was observed, and the need for larger cohorts was stated by the authors.

cDNA was synthesized by template-switch 5'RACE using a primer with a 10-nucleotide random unique molecular identifier that tagged each TCR transcript. Over 170 million TCR-beta sequences, covering 15-18 subjects, were produced in each sequencing run. The RNeasy kit was used for extraction of total RNA. TCR-beta VDJ regions were amplified with primers for the TCR constant region and the 5'RACE anchor, using the KAPA Real-time Library Amplification kit. Sample indexes and Illumina adaptors were added in a first PCR, after which library yield was increased in a second PCR. The roughly 650 bp TCR product was size-selected on a 2% E-gel SizeSelection system after Ampure bead purification. Library quality was checked on a Bioanalyzer, concentration was measured with Qubit, and libraries were quantified with the Kapa Library Quantification kit before pooling. An Illumina HiSeq 2500 sequenced the libraries paired-end 2 x 150 bp. To increase sequence diversity, roughly 24-32% phiX was spiked into each library pool. The paper's data handling went like this. The UMI-based MiGEC pipeline processed quality-filtered reads and removed over 85% of raw TCR sequences during error correction. VDJ genes were aligned to IMGT germline references, and each clonotype was defined by a unique CDR3 amino acid sequence together with V-J genes. Clonal expansion, Shannon diversity and CDR3 relatedness (CalcPairwiseDistances, ClusterSamples) were evaluated with VDJtools, and phylogenetic trees were built with CLCbio workbench. Expanded clones were defined as having at least 8 unique UMIs, based on coefficient-of-variation modelling across technical triplicates. TCRdb trimmed the raw reads at Q25, called clones with MiXCR and kept productive beta chains. Rows with a matching CDR3 protein are joined into one entry that keeps the most common DNA and genes. These V and J calls rely on TCRdb rather than the paper's analysis. The sample records tens of thousands of distinct CDR3 sequences, 2.5% of which are singletons. Jointly, the top ten make up about 2.5% of the sample.

This clonotype was seen ten or more times. What antigen it recognizes has not been identified. No base quality values were provided; no much bigger clone lies one nucleotide off. For the unsorted PBMC libraries, 2 million PBMCs were stored in RNAlater at -80 degrees C until RNA extraction and were used to generate the libraries. The multiple sclerosis patients were enrolled in a US clinical protocol that used magnetic resonance imaging to evaluate disease progression. Peripheral blood was subjected to Ficoll-Hypaque density gradient centrifugation to isolate PBMCs, which were then cryopreserved in liquid nitrogen. This clonotype originated in a woman aged 50 to 65 with multiple sclerosis. The sample taken for sequencing was PBMCs.

At the DNA level, the sequence is TGCAGTGCTAGAGTCCTAGCGGGGAGACGGCCCTACGAGCAGTACTTC. It translates to CSARVLAGRRPYEQYF. Rearrangement joined TRBV20-1 to TRBJ2-7, and 9 junction bases match TRBD2. As encoded in the germline V gene (reference sequence), CDR1 is DFQATT while CDR2 is SNEGSKA. Clipping removes 1 base from V and 2 bases from J, with 9 as the unmatched junction base count. Counted from cysteine to phenylalanine, this CDR3 has 16 amino acids. This entry keeps only the CDR3 DNA: 48 bases, framed from base 1.